These T cell receptor beta chains were read from a single sample in a study of response to subunit inactivated influenza vaccine. Via MiXCR, TCRdb re-called the RT-PCR reads, giving one row per CDR3 protein. The table shows more than 450,000 distinct CDR3 sequences, with about an eighth occurring only once. The sequencing here drew on PBMCs from blood, taken on the day of vaccination. Receptor source: a middle-aged man who received an inactivated influenza vaccine. The CDR3 runs from the conserved cysteine through the conserved F or W. D genes are given only for firm matches. The size entry is marked missing in some rows and otherwise reads once, few, many or a size class.

cdr3_aa cdr3_nt d_call clone_size j_call v_call
CASSLATGFIGEKLFF TGTGCCAGCAGCTTGGCCACAGGGTTCATTGGAGAAAAACTGTTTTTT NA few TRBJ1-4 TRBV7-9
CASSPREGGELGTDTQYF TGTGCCAGCAGCCCCCGTGAGGGCGGTGAGCTGGGGACAGATACGCAGTATTTT NA NA TRBJ2-3 TRBV11-2
CATSRGEQSTYEQYF TGTGCCACCAGCAGAGGAGAGCAAAGTACCTACGAGCAGTACTTC NA NA TRBJ2-7 TRBV15
CASTTIHLTGSTDTQYF TGTGCCAGCACCACAATTCACTTGACGGGCAGCACAGATACGCAGTATTTT NA NA TRBJ2-3 TRBV6-1
CASSPSGLGANVLTF TGTGCCAGCAGTCCGTCGGGGCTTGGGGCCAACGTCCTGACTTTC NA many TRBJ2-6 TRBV2
CASSLFAPGGTDTQYF TGTGCCAGCAGTTTATTCGCCCCCGGGGGGACAGATACGCAGTATTTT TRBD2 NA TRBJ2-3 TRBV28
CASSLQSSYEQYF TGTGCCAGCAGTTTACAGAGCTCCTACGAGCAGTACTTC NA many TRBJ2-7 TRBV12-3/TRBV12-4
CASSVRVEDTEAFF TGTGCCAGCAGCGTGAGGGTAGAGGACACTGAAGCTTTCTTT NA many TRBJ1-1 TRBV9
CVSRTAGSYEQYF TGTGTCAGCAGGACAGCAGGGTCCTACGAGCAGTACTTC NA NA TRBJ2-7 TRBV12-3/TRBV12-4
CASSPTTGPYEQYF TGTGCCAGCAGTCCGACGACAGGTCCCTACGAGCAGTACTTC NA few TRBJ2-7 TRBV6-2/TRBV6-3
CAIRGLAGGYNEQFF TGTGCCATCAGGGGACTAGCGGGGGGTTACAATGAGCAGTTCTTC TRBD2 few TRBJ2-1 TRBV10-3
CASSLAGQDSPLHF TGTGCCAGCAGTTTAGCGGGACAGGATTCACCCCTCCACTTT TRBD1 many TRBJ1-6 TRBV12-3/TRBV12-4
CSASGRAGGLDYGYTF TGCAGTGCTAGTGGGAGGGCAGGGGGCTTGGACTATGGCTACACCTTC TRBD1 NA TRBJ1-2 TRBV20-1
CASSSHRDRVYGTPGELFF TGTGCCAGCAGCTCACACCGGGACAGGGTTTACGGAACCCCCGGGGAGCTGTTTTTT TRBD1 few TRBJ2-2 TRBV7-6
CAWTHSRNTEAFF TGTGCCTGGACCCACAGCCGGAACACTGAAGCTTTCTTT NA many TRBJ1-1 TRBV30
CSVAQGYSNQPQHF TGCAGCGTCGCACAAGGTTATAGCAATCAGCCCCAGCATTTT NA many TRBJ1-5 TRBV29-1
CASSQDLAGGPVFF TGCGCCAGCAGCCAAGATTTGGCGGGGGGGCCGGTGTTCTTC TRBD2 NA TRBJ2-1 TRBV4-3
CASSFSGTVHEQYF TGTGCCAGCAGTTTCAGTGGGACAGTCCACGAGCAGTACTTC TRBD1 NA TRBJ2-7 TRBV12-3/TRBV12-4
CASSFESSVQPQHF TGTGCCAGCAGTTTTGAGTCATCGGTACAGCCCCAGCATTTT NA few TRBJ1-5 TRBV12-3/TRBV12-4
CASRSTPLAASSYNEQFF TGCGCCAGCCGATCGACCCCACTAGCGGCTAGCTCCTACAATGAGCAGTTCTTC TRBD2 NA TRBJ2-1 TRBV4-1
CASSLDGGLAHTGELFF TGTGCCAGCAGCTTAGATGGAGGACTAGCGCACACCGGGGAGCTGTTTTTT TRBD2 NA TRBJ2-2 TRBV11-2
CASSSKTSATGELFF TGCGCCAGCAGCTCCAAGACTAGTGCCACCGGGGAGCTGTTTTTT NA few TRBJ2-2 TRBV5-1